Shown below are 28 T cell receptor beta chains from a single sample sequenced in a study of graft-versus-host responses after intestinal transplantation (dated by TCRdb to about 2021). For these TCRs, the target antigens are not known. Sample time point, as interpreted from the label and publication: cells obtained before transplantation from donor or recipient. The protocol used for the library was the immunoSEQ multiplex PCR assay. Here the immuneACCESS table is served through TCRdb, limited to in-frame sequences with V and J called. Missing clones are a known gap in these copies; in checked studies unresolved V genes cover under half, and the rest lacks a known reason. This sample has 30,000 or so clones in its table, and about 80% of those were observed once. Around a fifth of the sample lies in the top ten. This specimen was unstimulated CD8+ T cells sorted from spleen or lymph node cells, taken before intestinal transplant. The receptors shown here come from a human donor who received an intestinal transplant.

As DNA, the CDR3 is TGCAGCGTTGAAACAGGTCCGGAATCTGAAGCTTTCTTT. This codes for CSVETGPESEAFF. The chain joins TRBV29-1 to TRBJ1-1; D perhaps matches TRBD1 (5 bases). V lost 2 bases to trimming and J lost 6 bases, with 13 bases between them. The CDR3 consists of 13 residues. The germline CDR1 and CDR2 sequences are SQVTM and ANQGSEA.

The rearrangement uses TRBV6-6 and TRBJ1-4; tentative D call: TRBD1 (5 bases). The ends were cut back, 2 bases at V and 3 bases at J, with 7 bases in the middle. The CDR3 length is 14 residues. Germline CDR1 is MNHNY and CDR2 is SVGAGI (reference sequence). In DNA form, the CDR3 reads TGTGCCAGCAGTTACAGGGACTCTAATGAAAAACTGTTTTTT. Its translation is CASSYRDSNEKLFF.

This sequence joins TRBV28 and TRBJ1-1, with D possibly being TRBD1 (6 bases). Germline CDR1 reads MDHEN; CDR2 reads SYDVKM. Trimming pared 7 bases from V and 5 bases from J, leaving 8 bases between. This CDR3 is built from 11 residues. For the CDR3, the DNA is TGTGCCAGCATACAGGGTACTGAAGCTTTCTTT. Encoded protein: CASIQGTEAFF.

J is TRBJ2-3 and V is TRBV6-1; no reliable D call. The CDR3 contains 16 residues. V dropped 3 bases and J dropped 2 bases, with 15 bases sitting between them. Germline V lookup: CDR1 MNHNS, CDR2 SASEGT. DNA for the CDR3: TGTGCCAGCAGTGAGATCCGGGTTCCACTCACAGATACGCAGTATTTT. The encoded protein is CASSEIRVPLTDTQYF.

This rearrangement joins TRBV19 to TRBJ1-5, with 8 bases fitting TRBD1. The CDR3 runs to 19 residues. Per the germline V gene, CDR1 is LNHDA and CDR2 is SQIVND (reference sequence). With V trimmed by 5 bases and J by 1 base, 16 bases remained unmatched. The CDR3 DNA sequence: TGTGCCAGTAGTTATCCAGGGGGCGCTCCCCATGGAAGCAATCAGCCCCAGCATTTT. Protein: CASSYPGGAPHGSNQPQHF.

CDR3 loop: CASSGGGRSSYEQYF. CDR3 DNA: TGTGCCAGCAGCGGCGGGGGACGCAGCTCCTACGAGCAGTACTTC. The rearrangement uses TRBV11-2 and TRBJ2-7, with 7 positions matching TRBD2. V trimming: 5 bases; J trimming: 0 bases; junction bases outside the gene matches: 7. Germline V CDR1 and CDR2: SGHAT, FQNNGV. This CDR3 region has 15 residues.

This clone has more than one count but fewer than ten. The rearrangement uses TRBV7-8 and TRBJ1-4; TRBD1 aligns across 10 bases. Germline V gene lookup returns CDR1 SGHVS and CDR2 FQNEAQ. The length of the CDR3 is 17 residues. J lost 0 bases, V lost 5 bases, and 6 bases had no gene match. The CDR3 DNA reads TGTGCCAGCAGCGGACAGGGGGGCAGACCAACTAATGAAAAACTGTTTTTT. Its translation: CASSGQGGRPTNEKLFF.

The gene calls are TRBV5-8 and TRBJ2-1; 9 bases match TRBD1. The germline V gene has CDR1 SGHTS and CDR2 YDEGEE. This CDR3 is 15 amino acids long. Germline trimming cut 1 base from V and 7 bases from J; bases unmatched to any gene: 6. The CDR3 reads CASSLTGTGWNEQFF. The CDR3, as DNA: TGTGCCAGCAGCTTGACCGGGACAGGGTGGAATGAGCAGTTCTTC.

The rearrangement uses TRBV7-9 and TRBJ1-2; 9 bases line up with TRBD1. The CDR3 spans 15 residues. Germline V CDR1 and CDR2: SEHNR, FQNEAQ (reference sequence). Losses at the gene ends were 5 bases for V and 8 bases for J; bases not matched to a gene: 12. The CDR3 sequence is CASSQGTGGSIGYTF. The CDR3 DNA reads as TGTGCCAGCAGCCAAGGTACAGGGGGCTCTATAGGCTACACCTTC.

The chain recombines TRBV19 with TRBJ2-1; D is ambiguous. Germline V gene sequence: CDR1 LNHDA, CDR2 SQIVND (reference sequence). The germline V and J ends were trimmed by 3 bases and 7 bases, with 13 bases remaining between them. This CDR3 has 14 residues. CDR3 sequence reads: CASSMNRPGNEQFF. The DNA for the CDR3 is TGTGCCAGTAGTATGAACCGACCGGGTAATGAGCAGTTCTTC.

This clone was seen a few times. The gene calls are TRBV6-1 and TRBJ1-1; D is undetermined. Germline lookup yields CDR1 MNHNS and CDR2 SASEGT. The CDR3 runs 11 residues. The V gene lost 8 bases and the J gene lost 4 bases, with 8 bases spanning the gap. CDR3 amino acids: CASSPSTEAFF. For the CDR3, the DNA is TGTGCCAGCTCCCCGTCCACTGAAGCTTTCTTT.

In its sample, this clone was seen a few times. The V gene is TRBV5-5, the J gene TRBJ2-4; a weak D match, TRBD2 (5 bases). The CDR3 is made up of 16 amino acids. Germline values: CDR1 SGHKS, CDR2 YYEKEE (reference sequence). Trimming took 0 bases from V and 5 from J, leaving 15 bases between them. The CDR3 coding sequence is TGTGCCAGCAGCTTGGAATCGGGGATTACGGAAAACATTCAGTACTTC. It translates to CASSLESGITENIQYF.

The chain recombines TRBV19 with TRBJ2-6; 11 bases align to TRBD1. Per the germline V gene, CDR1 is LNHDA and CDR2 is SQIVND (reference sequence). The CDR3 length is 18 residues. The J segment lost 0 bases and the V segment lost 5 bases, leaving 6 bases of the junction unmatched. DNA of the CDR3: TGTGCCAGTAGTGTGGCCGGGACAGGGGGCTCTGGGGCCAACGTCCTGACTTTC. It yields the protein CASSVAGTGGSGANVLTF. Full variable domain (remainder filled in from reference TRBV19 and TRBJ2-6): DGGITQSPKYLFRKEGQNVTLSCEQNLNHDAMYWYRQDPGQGLRLIYYSQIVNDFQKGDIAEGYSVSREKKESFPLTVTSAQKNPTAFYLCASSVAGTGGSGANVLTFGAGSRLTVL.

This chain connects TRBV4-1 to TRBJ1-3; D not certain. Per the germline V gene, CDR1 is MGHRA and CDR2 is YSYEKL. Trimming removed 0 bases from V and 0 bases from J, with 6 bases in between. This CDR3 spans 15 amino acids. The CDR3 DNA reads TGCGCCAGCAGCCAAGAACAATTCTCTGGAAACACCATATATTTT. Amino acid sequence: CASSQEQFSGNTIYF.

CDR3 coding DNA: TGTGCCAGCAGTCCCGGAGGACTAGCGGGCCACGAGCAGTACTTC. Its translation: CASSPGGLAGHEQYF. The chain couples TRBV27 to TRBJ2-7, with 11 bases fitting TRBD2. CDR1 and CDR2 from the germline V gene are MNHEY and SMNVEV (reference sequence). The CDR3 is 15 amino acids. Trimming took 5 bases from V and 5 from J; bases not matched to a gene: 8.

This chain joins TRBV5-5 and TRBJ1-1, with D perhaps matching TRBD1 (6 bases). In germline, CDR1 is SGHKS, CDR2 YYEKEE (reference sequence). Trimming took 0 bases from V and 3 from J, leaving 12 bases between them. This CDR3 comprises 15 residues. CDR3 residues: CASSLVWYRDTEAFF. DNA for the CDR3: TGTGCCAGCAGCTTGGTTTGGTACAGGGACACTGAAGCTTTCTTT.

This chain links TRBV19 with TRBJ2-2; D might be TRBD2 (6 bases). The CDR3 length is 14 residues. V shed 10 bases and J shed 1 base, with 13 bases lying between them. Germline CDR1 and CDR2: LNHDA and SQIVND (reference sequence). The CDR3: CATTEGWNTGELFF. The CDR3 region has the DNA TGTGCCACCACGGAGGGCTGGAACACCGGGGAGCTGTTTTTT.

This chain uses TRBV28 with TRBJ2-3, with unresolved D. The germline gives CDR1 MDHEN, CDR2 SYDVKM. The length of the CDR3 is 16 residues. V was pared by 2 bases and J by 2 bases, with 14 bases between. The CDR3, as DNA: TGTGCCAGCAGTTTAGTGGGTTCGAGCGCCACAGATACGCAGTATTTT. This translates into CASSLVGSSATDTQYF. The complete variable domain, with remaining parts taken from reference TRBV28 and TRBJ2-3, reads DVKVTQSSRYLVKRTGEKVFLECVQDMDHENMFWYRQDPGLGLRLIYFSYDVKMKEKGDIPEGYSVSREKKERFSLILESASTNQTSMYLCASSLVGSSATDTQYFGPGTRLTVL.

The chain has TRBV5-1 and TRBJ2-7, with 10 bases lining up with TRBD2. The CDR3 loop spans 14 amino acids. V was clipped by 3 bases and J by 2 bases; unmatched bases: 2. Germline loops: CDR1 SGHRS, CDR2 YFSETQ. The CDR3 bases are TGCGCCAGCAGCTACAGCGGGGGGGCCTACGAGCAGTACTTC. As protein: CASSYSGGAYEQYF. The full variable domain, in which reference TRBV5-1 and TRBJ2-7 provide the parts outside the CDR3, is KAGVTQTPRYLIKTRGQQVTLSCSPISGHRSVSWYQQTPGQGLQFLFEYFSETQRNKGNFPGRFSGRQFSNSRSEMNVSTLELGDSALYLCASSYSGGAYEQYFGPGTRLTVT.

This clone was detected a few times. The chain joins TRBV4-2 to TRBJ2-7; TRBD2 agrees at 8 bases. The CDR3 is made up of 16 amino acids. Unmatched junction bases numbered 8, after V lost 4 bases and J lost 0 bases. The germline gives CDR1 LGHNA, CDR2 YNFKEQ. The CDR3: CASSLNSGMSSYEQYF. The DNA for the CDR3 is TGTGCCAGCAGCCTCAATAGCGGGATGAGCTCCTACGAGCAGTACTTC.

The chain couples TRBV4-1 to TRBJ2-1; D remains unclear. The V and J ends lost 2 bases and 7 bases respectively, with 12 bases between them. Germline CDR1 is MGHRA and CDR2 is YSYEKL. There are 14 residues in the CDR3. CDR3 in DNA: TGCGCCAGCAGCCAACCCCCCCCCGGTAATGAGCAGTTCTTC. Translating it yields CASSQPPPGNEQFF.

The chain has TRBV4-2 and TRBJ2-1; the match to TRBD1 covers 9 bases. After removal of 3 bases from V and 6 bases from J, the junction contained 6 bases not matched to a gene. CDR1 and CDR2 from the germline V gene are LGHNA and YNFKEQ. The CDR3 is made up of 15 amino acids. CDR3 bases: TGTGCCAGCAGCCACCCCGGGACAGGGCGCAATGAGCAGTTCTTC. Protein: CASSHPGTGRNEQFF.

The chain joins TRBV6-4 to TRBJ2-5; the D is unclear. There are 13 residues in the CDR3. Between the trimmed V and J ends, which lost 5 bases and 0 bases, there was a span of 7 bases. Germline CDR1 and CDR2: MRHNA and SNTAGT. The CDR3 sequence is CASSPQDQETQYF. The CDR3 coding sequence is TGTGCCAGCAGTCCTCAGGACCAAGAGACCCAGTACTTC.

On this clone itself: The sample carries other DNA sequences with the same CDR3. The rearrangement links TRBV4-1 to TRBJ2-3, with 9 bases aligning to TRBD2. Germline CDR1 MGHRA, CDR2 YSYEKL. This CDR3 is built from 15 residues. V was clipped by 4 bases and J by 0 bases; unmatched bases: 2. This chain's CDR3 is CASSRAGGSTDTQYF. In DNA form, the CDR3 reads TGCGCCAGCAGCCGAGCGGGAGGCAGCACAGATACGCAGTATTTT.

The rearrangement uses TRBV7-9 and TRBJ2-7; unclear D gene. Germline V gene lookup returns CDR1 SEHNR and CDR2 FQNEAQ (reference sequence). The CDR3 covers 12 residues. The V end was cut by 1 base, the J end by 6 bases, with 7 bases between. CDR3: CASSLDSVEQYF. Written as DNA, the CDR3 is TGTGCCAGCAGCTTAGACTCGGTCGAGCAGTACTTC.

The V and J genes are TRBV19 and TRBJ2-3; TRBD2 agrees at 8 bases. The CDR3 consists of 15 residues. Germline V gives CDR1 LNHDA, CDR2 SQIVND (reference sequence). V dropped 1 base and J dropped 5; count of bases not matched to a gene: 5. The CDR3 region is CASSIGAGGGDTQYF. The CDR3 bases are TGTGCCAGTAGTATAGGTGCGGGAGGAGGAGATACGCAGTATTTT. Using reference TRBV19 and TRBJ2-3 for the parts outside the CDR3, the full variable domain is DGGITQSPKYLFRKEGQNVTLSCEQNLNHDAMYWYRQDPGQGLRLIYYSQIVNDFQKGDIAEGYSVSREKKESFPLTVTSAQKNPTAFYLCASSIGAGGGDTQYFGPGTRLTVL.

This chain connects TRBV6-5 to TRBJ2-1, with TRBD2 identical over 9 bases. CDR1 is MNHEY, CDR2 SVGAGI, per germline. The CDR3 runs to 12 residues. V shed 8 bases, J shed 9 bases, and the junction held 5 bases outside the gene matches. CDR3 DNA sequence: TGTGCCAGCGGGACTAGCTCCTCTGAGCAGTTCTTC. It is translated as CASGTSSSEQFF.

This chain uses TRBV10-2 with TRBJ2-7; weak D call: TRBD2 (6 bases). CDR1 and CDR2 from the germline V gene are WSHSY and SAAADI. This CDR3 contains 13 residues. Trimming removed 6 bases at V and 1 base at J, with 10 bases between. The CDR3, as DNA: TGCGCCAGCAGGCTCGGGGGATCCTACGAGCAGTACTTC. It yields the protein CASRLGGSYEQYF.